Shown below are 14 T cell receptor beta chains from a single sample sequenced in a study of T cell responses to AZD1222 COVID-19 vaccine (dated by TCRdb to the early 2020s). The protocol used for the library was the immunoSEQ multiplex PCR assay. The table comes from immuneACCESS by way of TCRdb, which keeps in-frame sequences with V and J called. Part of the clones is missing from these tables; in studies checked, under half for an unresolved V gene and the rest for unknown reasons. This sample gives some 88,000 clones in total; about 90% of them show up just once. The ten largest make up 5% to 6.5% of the sample. The time point label on this specimen signifies: baseline before first vaccination. This specimen consisted of peripheral blood, obtained on day 0 of AZD1222 vaccination. The source of these receptors is an adult in good health.

This rearrangement joins TRBV5-1 to TRBJ2-3; D tentatively reads TRBD1 or TRBD2 (5 bases each). The germline gives CDR1 SGHRS, CDR2 YFSETQ. The CDR3 loop spans 16 amino acids. The V end lost 0 bases, the J end lost 1 base, and 12 bases lay between the germline ends. The CDR3 region has the DNA TGCGCCAGCAGCTTGGGTGGGGGTGGCGGCACAGATACGCAGTATTTT. Its protein product is CASSLGGGGGTDTQYF.

The rearrangement links TRBV9 to TRBJ2-2, with 15 positions matching TRBD2. After removal of 0 bases from V and 7 bases from J, the junction contained 7 bases not matched to a gene. The CDR3 runs 18 residues. Germline V lookup: CDR1 SGDLS, CDR2 YYNGEE. CDR3 sequence: CASSVGTSGRAHDGELFF. The CDR3 nucleotides read TGTGCCAGCAGCGTAGGGACTAGCGGGAGGGCCCACGACGGGGAGCTGTTTTTT. Variable domain in full (rest from reference TRBV9 and TRBJ2-2): DSGVTQTPKHLITATGQRVTLRCSPRSGDLSVYWYQQSLDQGLQFLIQYYNGEERAKGNILERFSAQQFPDLHSELNLSSLELGDSALYFCASSVGTSGRAHDGELFFGEGSRLTVL.

The V gene is TRBV29-1, the J gene TRBJ1-1, with D uncertain. V dropped 5 bases and J dropped 8 bases, with 9 bases sitting between them. CDR3 length: 10 residues. Germline values: CDR1 SQVTM, CDR2 ANQGSEA. For the CDR3, the DNA is TGCAGCGTTAGGAAAGGCGAAGCTTTCTTT. Amino acid sequence: CSVRKGEAFF. Full variable domain (missing parts from reference TRBV29-1 and TRBJ1-1): SAVISQKPSRDICQRGTSLTIQCQVDSQVTMMFWYRQQPGQSLTLIATANQGSEATYESGFVIDKFPISRPNLTFSTLTVSNMSPEDSSIYLCSVRKGEAFFGQGTRLTVV.

The chain has TRBV4-2 and TRBJ1-2; TRBD1 matches at 8 bases. With 5 bases clipped from V and 4 bases from J, the junction kept 12 bases outside the gene matches. This CDR3 has 16 amino acids. Germline-derived CDR1 and CDR2 are LGHNA and YNFKEQ. The DNA for the CDR3 is TGTGCCAGCAGCGCGCGAGGGCGGACAGGGATCTATGGCTACACCTTC. Translation gives CASSARGRTGIYGYTF.

This chain links TRBV14 with TRBJ1-1; the match to TRBD1 covers 8 bases. V shed 4 bases, J shed 6 bases, and the junction held 7 bases outside the gene matches. The CDR3 is 14 amino acids. Germline CDR1 and CDR2: SGHDN and FVKESK. CDR3 in amino acids: CASSPRQGLAEAFF. CDR3 DNA: TGTGCCAGCAGCCCCCGACAGGGGCTCGCTGAAGCTTTCTTT.

The chain employs TRBV4-1 and TRBJ2-6; 12 positions match TRBD2. Germline CDR1 MGHRA, CDR2 YSYEKL. CDR3 size: 21 residues. V was pared by 3 bases and J by 3 bases, with 15 bases of the junction left unmatched. The CDR3 loop is CASSHQPGSSGGVGGANVLTF. CDR3 nucleotides: TGCGCCAGCAGCCACCAACCTGGGTCTAGCGGGGGGGTAGGTGGGGCCAACGTCCTGACTTTC.

This sequence joins TRBV5-4 and TRBJ1-6; D remains ambiguous. The CDR3 sequence is 14 residues long. Trimming pared 0 bases from V and 7 bases from J, leaving 8 bases between. Germline V lookup: CDR1 SGHNT, CDR2 YYREEE (reference sequence). The CDR3 is CASSLDRINSPLHF. The CDR3 DNA is TGTGCCAGCAGCTTGGACAGAATAAATTCACCCCTCCACTTT.

The chain is built from TRBV4-1 and TRBJ1-5, with a weak D call TRBD1 (5 bases). With 2 bases removed from V and 7 bases from J, the gap between germline ends came to 21 bases. This CDR3 has 17 residues. The germline V gene has CDR1 MGHRA and CDR2 YSYEKL. The CDR3 protein is CASSQSILQGFRQPQHF. The CDR3 bases are TGCGCCAGCAGCCAATCTATTCTTCAGGGATTCCGGCAGCCCCAGCATTTT.

The rearrangement uses TRBV6-5 and TRBJ2-3; 8 bases are shared with TRBD1. The CDR3 has 16 amino acids. In germline, CDR1 is MNHEY, CDR2 SVGAGI. With V trimmed by 4 bases and J by 6 bases, 12 bases remained unmatched. CDR3 bases: TGTGCCAGCAGTTCCCTCCTAGCTGGACAGGGCGATACGCAGTATTTT. Its translation is CASSSLLAGQGDTQYF.

The V and J genes are TRBV28 and TRBJ1-2; D not resolved. This CDR3 has 15 amino acids. Between the trimmed V and J ends, which lost 1 base and 2 bases, there was a span of 11 bases. CDR1 MDHEN and CDR2 SYDVKM come from the germline V gene. The CDR3 sequence is CASSLSSPGNYGYTF. Here the CDR3 DNA reads TGTGCCAGCAGTTTATCCTCACCCGGAAACTATGGCTACACCTTC.

The chain couples TRBV5-1 to TRBJ2-2, with D uncertain. The CDR3 is 14 amino acids. V was clipped by 7 bases and J by 2 bases, with 12 bases between them. From germline, CDR1 is SGHRS and CDR2 YFSETQ. This CDR3 is CASVGSRNTGELFF. The CDR3 region has the DNA TGCGCCAGCGTTGGTAGCAGAAACACCGGGGAGCTGTTTTTT.

CDR3 in DNA: TGTGCCAGCAGGGAACAAGAGACCCAGTACTTC. Protein: CASREQETQYF. The rearrangement links TRBV7-9 to TRBJ2-5; D is undetermined. Germline V gene data show CDR1 as SEHNR and CDR2 as FQNEAQ (reference sequence). Between the trimmed V and J ends, which lost 6 bases and 2 bases, there was a span of 4 bases. This CDR3 has 11 amino acids.

Only a few counts were recorded for this clone. CDR3 nucleotide sequence: TGTGCCAGTAGTATAGGGAACGGACTTTGGAATGAGCAGTTCTTC. Translating it yields CASSIGNGLWNEQFF. This chain uses TRBV19 with TRBJ2-1, with TRBD2 as a possible D gene (5 bases). The CDR3 is 15 amino acids. Germline V lookup: CDR1 LNHDA, CDR2 SQIVND (reference sequence). Trimming stripped 1 base from V and 7 bases from J, with 14 bases between.

The rearrangement uses TRBV6-5 and TRBJ1-6; a weak D match, TRBD1 (6 bases). From germline, CDR1 is MNHEY and CDR2 SVGAGI. Between the trimmed V and J ends, which lost 11 bases and 7 bases, there was a span of 18 bases. There are 14 residues in the CDR3. Written as DNA, the CDR3 is TGTGCCGCTACTCGAGGGGGGCAGAATTCACCCCTCCACTTT. Its protein product is CAATRGGQNSPLHF.